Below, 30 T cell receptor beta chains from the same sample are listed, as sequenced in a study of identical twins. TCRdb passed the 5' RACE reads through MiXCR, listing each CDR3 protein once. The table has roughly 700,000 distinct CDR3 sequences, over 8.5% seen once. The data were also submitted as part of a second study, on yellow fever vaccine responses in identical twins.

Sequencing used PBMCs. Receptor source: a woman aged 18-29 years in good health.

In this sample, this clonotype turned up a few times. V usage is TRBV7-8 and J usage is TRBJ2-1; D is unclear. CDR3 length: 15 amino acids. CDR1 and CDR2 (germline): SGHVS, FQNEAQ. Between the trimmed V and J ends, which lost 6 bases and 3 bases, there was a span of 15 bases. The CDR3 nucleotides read TGTGCCAGCAGACCTCGATTCGGCGGCTACAATGAGCAGTTCTTC. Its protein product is CASRPRFGGYNEQFF.

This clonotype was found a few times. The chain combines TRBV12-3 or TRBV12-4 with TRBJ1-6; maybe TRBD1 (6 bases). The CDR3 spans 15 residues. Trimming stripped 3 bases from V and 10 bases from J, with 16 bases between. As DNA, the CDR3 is TGTGCCAGCAGTTTTGACAGGTTGGGACTCTCACCCCTCCACTTT. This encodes CASSFDRLGLSPLHF.

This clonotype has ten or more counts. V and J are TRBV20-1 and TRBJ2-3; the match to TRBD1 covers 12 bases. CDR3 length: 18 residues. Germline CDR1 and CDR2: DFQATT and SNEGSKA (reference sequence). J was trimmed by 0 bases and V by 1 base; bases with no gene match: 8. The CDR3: CSARVGTGGAASTDTQYF. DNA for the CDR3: TGCAGTGCTAGAGTTGGGACAGGGGGCGCCGCTAGCACAGATACGCAGTATTTT.

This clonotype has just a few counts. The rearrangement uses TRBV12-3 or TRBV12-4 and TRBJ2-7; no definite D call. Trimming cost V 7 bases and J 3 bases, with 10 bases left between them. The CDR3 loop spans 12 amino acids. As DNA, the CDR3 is TGTGCCAGCACCGCGAGTCTCTACGAGCAGTACTTC. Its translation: CASTASLYEQYF.

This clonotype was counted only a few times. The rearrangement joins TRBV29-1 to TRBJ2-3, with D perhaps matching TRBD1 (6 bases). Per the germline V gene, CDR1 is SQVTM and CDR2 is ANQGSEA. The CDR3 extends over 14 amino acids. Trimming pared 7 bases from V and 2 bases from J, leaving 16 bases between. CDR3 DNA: TGCAGCGCCGAAGCAGGGGACCCCACAGATACGCAGTATTTT. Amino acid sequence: CSAEAGDPTDTQYF.

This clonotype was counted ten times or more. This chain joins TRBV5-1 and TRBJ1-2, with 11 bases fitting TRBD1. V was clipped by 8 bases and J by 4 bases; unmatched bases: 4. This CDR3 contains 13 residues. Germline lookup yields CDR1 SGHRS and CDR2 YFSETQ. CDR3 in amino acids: CASGQGASYGYTF. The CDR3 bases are TGCGCCAGTGGACAGGGGGCTAGCTATGGCTACACCTTC.

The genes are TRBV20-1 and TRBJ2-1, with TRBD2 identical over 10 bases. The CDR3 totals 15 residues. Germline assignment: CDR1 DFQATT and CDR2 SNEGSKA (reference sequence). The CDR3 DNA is TGCTTTGCTAGAGAGAGCGGGGGGGCTTACAATGAGCAGTTCTTC. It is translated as CFARESGGAYNEQFF.

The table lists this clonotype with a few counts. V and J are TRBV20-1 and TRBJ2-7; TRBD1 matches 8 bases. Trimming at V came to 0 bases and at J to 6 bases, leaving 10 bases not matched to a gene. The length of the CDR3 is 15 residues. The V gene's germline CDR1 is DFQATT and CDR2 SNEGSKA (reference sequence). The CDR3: CSARDPGQAISEQYF. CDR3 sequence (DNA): TGCAGTGCTAGAGACCCGGGACAGGCCATATCCGAGCAGTACTTC.

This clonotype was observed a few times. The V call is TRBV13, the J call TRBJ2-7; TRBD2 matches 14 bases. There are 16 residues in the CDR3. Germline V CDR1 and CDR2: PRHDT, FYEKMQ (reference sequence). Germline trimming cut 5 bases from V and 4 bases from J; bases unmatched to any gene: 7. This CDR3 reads CASSEGLAGAPYEQYF. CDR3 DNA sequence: TGTGCCAGCAGCGAGGGACTAGCGGGGGCCCCTTACGAGCAGTACTTC.

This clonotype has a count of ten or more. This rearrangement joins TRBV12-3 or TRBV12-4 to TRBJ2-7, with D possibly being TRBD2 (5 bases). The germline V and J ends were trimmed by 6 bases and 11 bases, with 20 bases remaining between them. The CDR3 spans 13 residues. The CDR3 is CASSDRNSGKKYF. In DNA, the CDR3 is TGTGCCAGCAGCGATCGGAATTCGGGAAAGAAGTACTTC.

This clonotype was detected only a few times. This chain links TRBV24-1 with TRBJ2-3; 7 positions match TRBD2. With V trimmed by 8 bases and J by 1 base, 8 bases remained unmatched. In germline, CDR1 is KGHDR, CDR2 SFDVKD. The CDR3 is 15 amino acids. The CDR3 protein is CATTEGAGRTDTQYF. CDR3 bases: TGTGCCACCACCGAGGGAGCGGGACGCACAGATACGCAGTATTTT.

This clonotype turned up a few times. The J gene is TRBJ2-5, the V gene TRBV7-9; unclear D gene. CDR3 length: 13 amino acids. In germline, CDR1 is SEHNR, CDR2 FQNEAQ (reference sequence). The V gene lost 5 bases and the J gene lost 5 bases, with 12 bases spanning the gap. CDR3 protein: CASSTTPPETQYF. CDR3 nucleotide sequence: TGTGCCAGCAGCACCACTCCTCCGGAGACCCAGTACTTC. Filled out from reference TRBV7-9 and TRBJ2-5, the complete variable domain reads DTGVSQNPRHKITKRGQNVTFRCDPISEHNRLYWYRQTLGQGPEFLTYFQNEAQLEKSRLLSDRFSAERPKGSFSTLEIQRTEQGDSAMYLCASSTTPPETQYFGPGTRLLVL.

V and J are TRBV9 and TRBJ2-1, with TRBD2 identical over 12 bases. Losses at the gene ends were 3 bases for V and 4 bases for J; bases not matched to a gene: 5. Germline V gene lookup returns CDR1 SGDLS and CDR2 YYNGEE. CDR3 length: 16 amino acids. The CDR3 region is CASSAAGLAGYNEQFF. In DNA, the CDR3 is TGTGCCAGCAGCGCAGCGGGACTAGCGGGTTACAATGAGCAGTTCTTC.

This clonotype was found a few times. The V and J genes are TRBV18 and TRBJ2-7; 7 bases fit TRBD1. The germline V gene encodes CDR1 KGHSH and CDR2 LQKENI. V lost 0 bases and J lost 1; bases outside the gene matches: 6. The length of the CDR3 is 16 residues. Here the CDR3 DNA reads TGTGCCAGCTCACCACCGACAGGGAATCGGTCCTACGAGCAGTACTTC. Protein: CASSPPTGNRSYEQYF.

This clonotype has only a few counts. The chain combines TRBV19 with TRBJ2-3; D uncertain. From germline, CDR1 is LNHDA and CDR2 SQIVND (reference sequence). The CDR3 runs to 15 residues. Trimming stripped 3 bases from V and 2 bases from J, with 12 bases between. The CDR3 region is CASSIGPETTDTQYF. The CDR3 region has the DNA TGTGCCAGTAGTATCGGGCCCGAGACCACAGATACGCAGTATTTT.

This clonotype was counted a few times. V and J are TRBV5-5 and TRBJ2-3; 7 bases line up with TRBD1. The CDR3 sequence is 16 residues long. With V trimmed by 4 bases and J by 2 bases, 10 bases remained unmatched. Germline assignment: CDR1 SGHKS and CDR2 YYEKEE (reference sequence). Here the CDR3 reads CASSATQGPVTDTQYF. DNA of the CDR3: TGTGCCAGCAGCGCAACACAGGGGCCGGTCACAGATACGCAGTATTTT.

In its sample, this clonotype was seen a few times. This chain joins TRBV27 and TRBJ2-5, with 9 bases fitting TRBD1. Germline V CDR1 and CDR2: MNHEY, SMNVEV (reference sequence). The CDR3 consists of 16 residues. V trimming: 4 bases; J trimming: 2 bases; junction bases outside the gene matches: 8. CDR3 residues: CASSYRTGVGQETQYF. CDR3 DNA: TGTGCCAGCAGTTACCGGACAGGGGTTGGACAAGAGACCCAGTACTTC.

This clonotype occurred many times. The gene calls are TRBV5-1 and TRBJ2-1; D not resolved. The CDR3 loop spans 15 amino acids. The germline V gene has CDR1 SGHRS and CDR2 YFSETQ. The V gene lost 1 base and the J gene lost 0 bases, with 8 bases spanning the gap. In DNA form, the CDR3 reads TGCGCCAGCAGCTTGTCAACGAGCTCCTACAATGAGCAGTTCTTC. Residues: CASSLSTSSYNEQFF. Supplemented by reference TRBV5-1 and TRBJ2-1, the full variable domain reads KAGVTQTPRYLIKTRGQQVTLSCSPISGHRSVSWYQQTPGQGLQFLFEYFSETQRNKGNFPGRFSGRQFSNSRSEMNVSTLELGDSALYLCASSLSTSSYNEQFFGPGTRLTVL.

The CDR3 nucleotides are TGTGCCAGCAGTTTGGCAGGGGCAGGCAATCAGCCCCAGCATTTT. This gives the protein CASSLAGAGNQPQHF. The V gene is TRBV27, the J gene TRBJ1-5, with D perhaps matching TRBD1 (6 bases). Trimming removed 3 bases from V and 2 bases from J, with 11 bases in between. CDR1 and CDR2 from the germline V gene are MNHEY and SMNVEV (reference sequence). CDR3 size: 15 residues.

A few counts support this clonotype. The CDR3 DNA sequence: TGTGCCAGCTCACCACCTCTAAAACTGTTGAACACTGAAGCTTTCTTT. This gives the protein CASSPPLKLLNTEAFF. The rearrangement links TRBV18 to TRBJ1-1; no clear D gene. Trimming took off 0 bases at V and 0 bases at J, with 11 bases between the two ends. CDR1 is KGHSH, CDR2 LQKENI, per germline. The CDR3 covers 16 residues. Drawing the rest from reference TRBV18 and TRBJ1-1, the complete variable domain is NAGVMQNPRHLVRRRGQEARLRCSPMKGHSHVYWYRQLPEEGLKFMVYLQKENIIDESGMPKERFSAEFPKEGPSILRIQQVVRGDSAAYFCASSPPLKLLNTEAFFGQGTRLTVV.

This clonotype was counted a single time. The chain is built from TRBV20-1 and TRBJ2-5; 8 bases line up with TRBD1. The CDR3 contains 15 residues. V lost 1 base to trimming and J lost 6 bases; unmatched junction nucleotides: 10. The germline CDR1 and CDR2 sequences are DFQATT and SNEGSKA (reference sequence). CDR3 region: CSARAWTGQGKTQYF. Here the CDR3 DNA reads TGCAGTGCTAGAGCCTGGACAGGGCAGGGGAAGACCCAGTACTTC.

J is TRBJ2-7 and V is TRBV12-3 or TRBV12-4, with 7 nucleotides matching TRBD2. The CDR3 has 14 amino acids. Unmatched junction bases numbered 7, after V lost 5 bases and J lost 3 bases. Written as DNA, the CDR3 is TGTGCCAGCAGTATGCAGTGGGAGGGCTACGAGCAGTACTTC. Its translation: CASSMQWEGYEQYF.

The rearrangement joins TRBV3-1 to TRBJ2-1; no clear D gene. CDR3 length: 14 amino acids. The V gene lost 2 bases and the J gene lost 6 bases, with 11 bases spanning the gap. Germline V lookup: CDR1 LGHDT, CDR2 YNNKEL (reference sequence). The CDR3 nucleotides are TGTGCCAGCAGCCAAAATCCGGTGGGCAATGAGCAGTTCTTC. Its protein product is CASSQNPVGNEQFF.

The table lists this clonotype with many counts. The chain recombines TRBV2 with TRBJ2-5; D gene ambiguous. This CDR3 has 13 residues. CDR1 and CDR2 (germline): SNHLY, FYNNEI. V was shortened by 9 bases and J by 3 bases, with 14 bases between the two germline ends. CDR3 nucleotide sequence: TGTGCCAGGTTGACGGTAGGAGAAGAGACCCAGTACTTC. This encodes CARLTVGEETQYF.

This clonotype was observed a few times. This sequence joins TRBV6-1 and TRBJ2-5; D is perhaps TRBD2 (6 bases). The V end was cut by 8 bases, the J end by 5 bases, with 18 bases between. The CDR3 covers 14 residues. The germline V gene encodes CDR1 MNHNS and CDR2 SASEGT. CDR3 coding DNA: TGTGCCAGCGAGTCCGTTAGCGGCAGGGAGACCCAGTACTTC. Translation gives CASESVSGRETQYF.

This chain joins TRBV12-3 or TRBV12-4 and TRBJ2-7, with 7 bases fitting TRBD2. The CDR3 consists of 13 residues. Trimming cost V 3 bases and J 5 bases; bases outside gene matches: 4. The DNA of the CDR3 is TGTGCCAGCAGTTTTGGGCTAGCGGACGAGCAGTACTTC. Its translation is CASSFGLADEQYF.

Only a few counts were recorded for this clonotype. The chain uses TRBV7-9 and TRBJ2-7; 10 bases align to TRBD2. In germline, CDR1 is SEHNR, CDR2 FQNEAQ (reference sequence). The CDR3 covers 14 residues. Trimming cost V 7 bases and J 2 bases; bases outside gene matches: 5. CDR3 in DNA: TGTGCCAGCATCGGGACTAGCGATACCTACGAGCAGTACTTC. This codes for CASIGTSDTYEQYF.

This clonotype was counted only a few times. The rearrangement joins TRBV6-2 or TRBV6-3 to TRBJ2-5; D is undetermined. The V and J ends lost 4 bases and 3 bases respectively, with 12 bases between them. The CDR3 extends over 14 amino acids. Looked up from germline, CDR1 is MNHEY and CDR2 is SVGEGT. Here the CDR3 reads CASSLLTQKETQYF. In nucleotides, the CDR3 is TGTGCCAGCAGTTTACTGACCCAGAAAGAGACCCAGTACTTC.

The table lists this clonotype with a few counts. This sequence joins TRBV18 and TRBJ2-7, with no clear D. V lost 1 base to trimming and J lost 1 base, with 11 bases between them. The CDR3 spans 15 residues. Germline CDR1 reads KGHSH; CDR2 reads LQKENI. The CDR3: CASSPRPAESYEQYF. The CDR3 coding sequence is TGTGCCAGCTCACCACGGCCAGCCGAGTCCTACGAGCAGTACTTC. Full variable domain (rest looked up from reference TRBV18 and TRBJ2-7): NAGVMQNPRHLVRRRGQEARLRCSPMKGHSHVYWYRQLPEEGLKFMVYLQKENIIDESGMPKERFSAEFPKEGPSILRIQQVVRGDSAAYFCASSPRPAESYEQYFGPGTRLTVT.

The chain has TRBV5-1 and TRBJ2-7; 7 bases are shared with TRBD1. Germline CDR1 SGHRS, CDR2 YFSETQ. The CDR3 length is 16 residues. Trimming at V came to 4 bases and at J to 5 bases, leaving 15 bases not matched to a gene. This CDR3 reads CASSQPPQTGRHEQYF. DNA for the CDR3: TGCGCCAGCAGCCAACCCCCACAGACAGGGCGCCACGAGCAGTACTTC.